One and the same sample provided the 14 T cell receptor beta chains below, sequenced in a study of radiotherapy plus CTLA-4 blockade in lung cancer. Using immunoSEQ multiplex PCR, the repertoire was profiled, and TCRdb retains in-frame clones only, with some absent. This sample has about 98,000 clones; 75% to 85% occur once, and the top ten carry about 3.5%. The material was peripheral blood, obtained from a patient treated with radiotherapy plus ipilimumab. These receptors were obtained from a human donor with non-small cell lung cancer who had a partial response to radiotherapy plus ipilimumab.

This sequence joins TRBV15 and TRBJ1-2; D not certain. The CDR3 sequence is 12 residues long. Germline CDR1 LNHNV, CDR2 YYDKDF (reference sequence). Trimming stripped 5 bases from V and 8 bases from J, with 12 bases between. The CDR3 bases are TGTGCCACCAGCCGGAGGAGTTCGGGCTACACCTTC. The encoded protein is CATSRRSSGYTF.

The J gene is TRBJ1-2, the V gene TRBV4-1; no clear D gene. There are 14 residues in the CDR3. Germline values: CDR1 MGHRA, CDR2 YSYEKL. V was cut by 1 base and J by 5 bases, with 11 bases left in between. The CDR3 coding sequence is TGCGCCAGCAGCCAAGCCGGGAACGATTATGGCTACACCTTC. As protein: CASSQAGNDYGYTF.

As to this clone: The sample carries other DNA sequences with the same CDR3. The rearrangement uses TRBV4-2 and TRBJ1-1; D perhaps matches TRBD1 (5 bases). The germline CDR1 and CDR2 sequences are LGHNA and YNFKEQ. The germline V and J ends were trimmed by 2 bases and 7 bases, with 17 bases remaining between them. The CDR3 runs to 15 residues. The CDR3 region is CASSQYKALGDEAFF. The CDR3 nucleotides read TGTGCCAGCAGCCAATACAAGGCATTAGGGGATGAAGCTTTCTTT.

The genes are TRBV12-5 and TRBJ2-3, with 11 bases that match TRBD2. CDR3 length equals 18 residues. The trim removed 2 bases at V and 2 bases at J, leaving 9 bases unmatched. CDR1 and CDR2 from the germline V gene are LGHNT and FRNRAP. In DNA form, the CDR3 reads TGTGCTAGTGGTTTGCCTATACTAGCGGGGGCCCCCACAGATACGCAGTATTTT. This translates into CASGLPILAGAPTDTQYF.

V usage is TRBV18 and J usage is TRBJ2-5; D not certain. Germline V gives CDR1 KGHSH, CDR2 LQKENI. The V end was cut by 3 bases, the J end by 0 bases, with 5 bases between. There are 13 residues in the CDR3. CDR3 DNA sequence: TGTGCCAGCTCACCCTCGTACCAAGAGACCCAGTACTTC. Translating it yields CASSPSYQETQYF. The full variable domain, its missing parts supplied by reference TRBV18 and TRBJ2-5, is NAGVMQNPRHLVRRRGQEARLRCSPMKGHSHVYWYRQLPEEGLKFMVYLQKENIIDESGMPKERFSAEFPKEGPSILRIQQVVRGDSAAYFCASSPSYQETQYFGPGTRLLVL.

This clone was counted a single time. The genes are TRBV7-3 and TRBJ2-7; the match to TRBD2 covers 7 bases. The CDR3 length is 13 residues. Looked up from germline, CDR1 is SGHTA and CDR2 is FQGTGA. V was pared by 5 bases and J by 3 bases, with 4 bases of the junction left unmatched. The CDR3 protein is CASSLQRGYEQYF. The CDR3 region has the DNA TGTGCCAGCAGCCTCCAGCGGGGCTACGAGCAGTACTTC.

The J gene is TRBJ2-5, the V gene TRBV28; no definite D call. The end of the DNA aligns better with TRBJ2-7, so the J call may be wrong. CDR1 and CDR2 from the germline V gene are MDHEN and SYDVKM. This CDR3 region has 14 residues. CDR3 sequence: CASNGPPSSYEQYF. The CDR3 DNA is TGTGCCAGCAATGGGCCCCCAAGCTCCTACGAGCAGTACTTC.

The genes are TRBV5-1 and TRBJ1-4, with D unclear. Germline-derived CDR1 and CDR2 are SGHRS and YFSETQ. This CDR3 is built from 14 residues. V shed 1 base and J shed 0 bases, with 4 bases lying between them. The CDR3 DNA follows: TGCGCCAGCAGCTTGTCAGCAACTAATGAAAAACTGTTTTTT. Translation gives CASSLSATNEKLFF.

V and J are TRBV5-4 and TRBJ1-4; possible D gene TRBD1, 6 bases. V lost 0 bases to trimming and J lost 3 bases, with 9 bases between them. There are 15 residues in the CDR3. Germline-derived CDR1 and CDR2 are SGHNT and YYREEE (reference sequence). The CDR3 nucleotides are TGTGCCAGCAGCTTGGACAGGGTAGCTAATGAAAAACTGTTTTTT. It translates to CASSLDRVANEKLFF.

This sequence joins TRBV28 and TRBJ1-1; no definite D call. This CDR3 region has 12 residues. V lost 4 bases, J lost 6 bases, and 9 bases lay in between. CDR1 is MDHEN and CDR2 is SYDVKM in the germline V gene. Here the CDR3 reads CASSYQASEAFF. The CDR3, as DNA: TGTGCCAGCAGTTATCAGGCATCTGAAGCTTTCTTT.

The CDR3 DNA follows: TGTGCCAGCAGCTTATGGGACAGGGGCGAGCAGTACTTC. As protein: CASSLWDRGEQYF. V and J are TRBV7-8 and TRBJ2-7, with 10 bases fitting TRBD1. Germline CDR1 SGHVS, CDR2 FQNEAQ. J gave up 6 bases and V 2 bases, and 1 base lay outside the gene matches. The CDR3 length is 13 residues. Looking up the rest from reference TRBV7-8 and TRBJ2-7 gives the full variable domain: GAGVSQSPRYKVAKRGQDVALRCDPISGHVSLFWYQQALGQGPEFLTYFQNEAQLDKSGLPSDRFFAERPEGSVSTLKIQRTQQEDSAVYLCASSLWDRGEQYFGPGTRLTVT.

This chain connects TRBV4-1 to TRBJ1-1; D perhaps matches TRBD1 (6 bases). The CDR3 has 13 amino acids. CDR1 and CDR2 (germline): MGHRA, YSYEKL. Trimming took off 2 bases at V and 8 bases at J, with 12 bases between the two ends. CDR3 nucleotide sequence: TGCGCCAGCAGCCAAACGACAGGACGAGAAGCTTTCTTT. Translation gives CASSQTTGREAFF.

This clone was recorded once. CDR3 sequence (DNA): TGCGCCGCGGGACGGAGATACAATGAGCAGTTCTTC. Translating it yields CAAGRRYNEQFF. The chain joins TRBV10-2 to TRBJ2-1, with D possibly being TRBD2 (6 bases). This CDR3 comprises 12 residues. The V gene lost 11 bases and the J gene lost 4 bases, with 12 bases spanning the gap. Germline V CDR1 and CDR2: WSHSY, SAAADI.

The chain carries TRBV9 and TRBJ2-5; TRBD1 agrees at 7 bases. The CDR3 loop spans 15 amino acids. V trimming: 1 base; J trimming: 5 bases; junction bases outside the gene matches: 8. CDR1 and CDR2 (germline): SGDLS, YYNGEE. The CDR3 sequence is CASSVTGAVGETQYF. In DNA form, the CDR3 reads TGTGCCAGCAGCGTAACAGGGGCGGTCGGGGAGACCCAGTACTTC.